This TCR beta chain comes out of a study of beta chain features in type 1 diabetes. For the study at large: Patients looked much like healthy donors when it came to age, gender and cell yields.

Findings and limits, study-wide: Moderately but significantly shorter TCRB CDR3s were found in Type 1 diabetes patients in all four CD4+ subsets. The naive, central memory and Treg TCRB repertoires looked more alike in patients than they did in healthy donors.

Investigators reverse transcribed all isolated RNA, so they sequenced expressed TCRB transcripts. The average output of naive, central memory and regulatory T cell samples was roughly 3.6 million reads. Measured with immunoSEQ multiplex PCR; TCRdb has only the in-frame clones, and not every one. The sample yields roughly 730,000 clones, 13% seen once. Purity above 98% was achieved in all sorted populations. There are a few counts of this clone. Its matching antigen is unknown. Unmatched junction bases numbered 8, after V lost 0 bases and J lost 6 bases. Germline CDR1 and CDR2: MGHRA and YSYEKL. This CDR3 region has 17 residues.

The sample was naive CD4+ T cells from blood. The source is a man aged 18 to 30 with type 1 diabetes. J is TRBJ1-6 and V is TRBV4-1; 7 nucleotides align to TRBD1. The CDR3 spells CASSQESAGGGNSPLHF. The CDR3 coding sequence is TGCGCCAGCAGCCAAGAATCGGCAGGGGGTGGTAATTCACCCCTCCACTTT.